This T cell receptor beta chain was obtained from a study of cytomegalovirus exposure and HLA in healthy donors. Overall study results and limits: Beyond CMV serostatus, there was no information to go on about immune exposure. Most TCR sequences were rare, but some public TCRs occurred in many donors. In all likelihood, a cluster of highly shared sequence variants was a sequencing artifact.

The PCR employed 60 Vbeta primers together with 13 Jbeta primers. Only in-frame clones appear in the TCRdb table, and some are missing; sequencing was by immunoSEQ multiplex PCR. Seen here are some 190,000 clones, approximately 70% observed once, and the top ten hold about 3%. On this clone: Its antigen is unidentified.

The germline gives CDR1 MDHEN, CDR2 SYDVKM. This CDR3 contains 17 residues. With 3 bases removed from V and 1 base from J, the gap between germline ends came to 19 bases. The origin of this receptor is a woman aged 25-40 years in good health and CMV-seropositive. This rearrangement joins TRBV28 to TRBJ2-7; D gene uncertain. The sample comprised PBMCs. The CDR3 nucleotides read TGTGCCAGCAGTTTTTATGCCCTGGTTTCGAGGTCCTACGAGCAGTACTTC. Translated, it gives CASSFYALVSRSYEQYF.